Detailed here is one T cell receptor beta chain. No antigen is known for it. The data are from a study of CD8 T cells in Susac syndrome. This CDR3 region has 14 residues. CDR1 SGDLS and CDR2 YYNGEE come from the germline V gene. The junction had 7 bases not matched to a gene; V was cut back by 4 bases and J by 5 bases. After extraction with the RNeasy kit, roughly 0.45 to 1 ug of the RNA was reverse transcribed using random hexamers. TCR beta CDR3 was amplified by immunoSEQ multiplex PCR. This amplification extended across 54 Vbeta and 13 Jbeta segments. TCRdb redid the calling of the immunoSEQ multiplex PCR reads with MiXCR, one entry per CDR3 protein. The data hold about 180,000 distinct CDR3 sequences, with roughly 96% observed a single time. Regarding the study as a whole: It was acknowledged in the study that the number of individuals who were included in its TCR sequencing and HLA analysis was relatively small.

From blood CD8+ and CD4+ T cells, TCR beta sequences were generated. Negative isolation yielded CD4+ and CD8+ T cells, and FACS enriched TEMRA cells. The receptor was isolated from a human donor with multiple sclerosis. The rearrangement uses TRBV9 and TRBJ1-1; 8 positions agree with TRBD1. The sequenced material came from CD8+ T cells from PBMCs. The CDR3 here is CASSTGGDGTEAFF. As DNA, the CDR3 is TGTGCCAGCAGCACAGGGGGGGATGGGACTGAAGCTTTCTTT.